This T cell receptor (beta chain) was obtained from a study of blood T cells in healthy people across ages. Study-wide results and caveats: Per million T cells, TCR beta diversity dropped roughly linearly as age increased.

The use of a sample-barcoded 5' primer and a J-beta primer mix characterized a second PCR of roughly 6 to 11 cycles. MiXCR was run by TCRdb on the 5' RACE reads, yielding one entry per CDR3 protein. The repertoire consists of 1.5 million to 2 million distinct CDR3 sequences, with 49% occurring once and the leading ten covering over 2%. Details on this clonotype: Its antigen is unidentified.

This receptor was identified in a middle-aged woman in good health. Sequenced: blood.

The DNA of the CDR3 is TGTGCCAGCAGCTTAGGGAGCGGAGCGGTCCAAGAGACCCAGTTCTTC. Residues: CASSLGSGAVQETQFF. The chain couples TRBV13 to TRBJ2-5; a weak D match, TRBD2 (5 bases). The DNA end lines up better with TRBJ2-1; the J call may be wrong. The CDR3 covers 16 residues. CDR1 and CDR2 from the germline V gene are PRHDT and FYEKMQ (reference sequence).